Listed here is a single T cell receptor (beta chain). Trimming cost V 0 bases and J 1 base, with 6 bases left between them. Germline V gives CDR1 SEHNR, CDR2 FQNEAQ (reference sequence). The CDR3 has 15 amino acids. This sample is drawn from a study of blood T cell repertoires in COVID-19. Study processing details: Amplification of reference gene primers was used by the study to estimate nucleated cell counts. Data came from immunoSEQ multiplex PCR; TCRdb stores just in-frame clones and leaves some out. D and trimming come from the DNA, and the V and J calls and clone size come from that table. This table has approximately 210,000 clones, roughly 82% appearing once.

The receptor's source is a man aged 40-49 years who had recovered from COVID-19. The sample taken for sequencing was PBMCs or T cells enriched from blood (not recorded which). The chain combines TRBV7-9 with TRBJ2-2; D not certain. The CDR3 nucleotides read TGTGCCAGCAGCTTAGCGGCAGTGAACACCGGGGAGCTGTTTTTT. Its translation: CASSLAAVNTGELFF.